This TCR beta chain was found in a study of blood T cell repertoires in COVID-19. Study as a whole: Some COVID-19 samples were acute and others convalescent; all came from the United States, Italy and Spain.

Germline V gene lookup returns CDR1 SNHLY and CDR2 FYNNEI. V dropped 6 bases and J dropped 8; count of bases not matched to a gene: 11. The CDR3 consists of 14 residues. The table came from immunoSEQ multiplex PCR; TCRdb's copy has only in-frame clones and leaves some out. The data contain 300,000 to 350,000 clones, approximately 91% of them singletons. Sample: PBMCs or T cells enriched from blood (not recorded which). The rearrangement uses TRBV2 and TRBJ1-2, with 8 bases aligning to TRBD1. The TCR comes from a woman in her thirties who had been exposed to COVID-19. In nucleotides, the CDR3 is TGTGCCAGCAGAGGAGACAGGGGAACTGAGGGCTACACCTTC. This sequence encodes CASRGDRGTEGYTF.